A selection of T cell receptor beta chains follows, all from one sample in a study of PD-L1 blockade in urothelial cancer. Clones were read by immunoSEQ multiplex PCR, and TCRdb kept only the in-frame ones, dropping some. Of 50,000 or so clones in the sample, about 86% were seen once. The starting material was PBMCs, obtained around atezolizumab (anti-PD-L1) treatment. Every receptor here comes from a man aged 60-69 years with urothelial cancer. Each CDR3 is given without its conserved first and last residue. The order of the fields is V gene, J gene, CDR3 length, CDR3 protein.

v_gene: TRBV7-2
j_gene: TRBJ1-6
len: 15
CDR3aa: ASSPRGEGRRNSPLH

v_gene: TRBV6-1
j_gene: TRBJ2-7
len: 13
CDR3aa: ASGTRLAGGYEQY

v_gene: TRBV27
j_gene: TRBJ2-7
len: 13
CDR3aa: ASSPQRWSFHEQY

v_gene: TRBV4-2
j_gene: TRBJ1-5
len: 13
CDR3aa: ASSQATGADQPQH

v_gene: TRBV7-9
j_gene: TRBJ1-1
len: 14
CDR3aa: ASSGRVGQLNTEAF

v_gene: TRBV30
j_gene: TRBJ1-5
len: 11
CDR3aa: AWSGGGGQPQH

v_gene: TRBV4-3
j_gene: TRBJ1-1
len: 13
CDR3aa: ASSRIAGSSTEAF

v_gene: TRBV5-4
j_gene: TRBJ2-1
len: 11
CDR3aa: ASSLVSVVEQF

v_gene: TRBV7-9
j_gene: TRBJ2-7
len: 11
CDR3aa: ASSYSEAVGQY

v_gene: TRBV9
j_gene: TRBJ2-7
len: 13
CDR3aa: ASSPSAGGIYEQY

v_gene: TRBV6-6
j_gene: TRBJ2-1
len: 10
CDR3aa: ASSPADNEQF

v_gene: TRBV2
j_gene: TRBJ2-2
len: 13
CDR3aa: ASRTGTGLTGELF

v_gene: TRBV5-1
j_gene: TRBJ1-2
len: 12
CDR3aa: ASSSLTGSYGYT

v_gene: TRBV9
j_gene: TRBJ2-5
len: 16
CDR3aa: ASSVGTSGRRIGETQY

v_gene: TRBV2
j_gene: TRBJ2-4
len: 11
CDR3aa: ASQTDTKNIQY

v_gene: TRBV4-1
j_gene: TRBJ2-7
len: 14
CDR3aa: ASSQATGGSSYEQY

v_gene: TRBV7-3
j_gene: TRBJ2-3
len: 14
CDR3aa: ASSTGYSGGRDTQY

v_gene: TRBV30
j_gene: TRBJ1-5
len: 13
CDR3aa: AWSGRQGRGQPQH

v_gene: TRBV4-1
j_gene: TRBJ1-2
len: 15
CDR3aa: ASSPSSNRPQGYGYT

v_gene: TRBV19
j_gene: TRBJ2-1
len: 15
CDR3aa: ASSPRVGTGLNNEQF

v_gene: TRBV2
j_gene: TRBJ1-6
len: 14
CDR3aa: ASSGTGGTYNSPLH

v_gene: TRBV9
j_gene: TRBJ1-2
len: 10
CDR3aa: ASSPGSHPYT

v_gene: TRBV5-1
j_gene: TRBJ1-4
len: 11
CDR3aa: ASSGGASEKLF

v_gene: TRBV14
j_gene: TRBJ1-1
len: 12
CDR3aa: ASSQVTGQRVAF

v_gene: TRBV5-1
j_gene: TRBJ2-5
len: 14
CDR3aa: ASSLVASGGEETQY

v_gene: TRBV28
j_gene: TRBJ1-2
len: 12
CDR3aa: ASEQTGQGGGYT

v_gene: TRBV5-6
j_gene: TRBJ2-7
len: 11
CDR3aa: ATRRDSTNEQY